Below, 27 T cell receptor beta chains from the same sample are listed, as sequenced in a study of blood T cells in healthy people across ages. PCR was performed a second time for about 7 to 11 cycles using a sample-barcoded 5' primer and a J-beta primer mix. A single record per CDR3 protein comes from TCRdb applying MiXCR to the 5' RACE reads. This table holds fewer than 800,000 distinct CDR3 sequences, 32% found once. The sequencing sample was made of blood. These receptor sequences come from an elderly woman in good health.

The V and J genes are TRBV20-1 and TRBJ1-2, with TRBD1 as a possible D gene (5 bases). Germline values: CDR1 DFQATT, CDR2 SNEGSKA (reference sequence). The CDR3 covers 12 residues. Trimming stripped 1 base from V and 6 bases from J, with 9 bases between. Here the CDR3 reads CSARGLGDGYTF. CDR3 sequence (DNA): TGCAGTGCTAGAGGGCTGGGGGATGGCTACACCTTC.

As regards this clonotype: A much larger clone is a single base away; this may be a read error. The chain uses TRBV4-3 and TRBJ2-3; TRBD2 matches 10 bases. This CDR3 contains 19 residues. Germline V gives CDR1 LGHNA, CDR2 YSLEER. The CDR3 region is CASSQGQAGGSSSTDAQYF. The CDR3 DNA reads TGCGCCAGCAGCCAAGGTCAAGCGGGGGGGTCTTCCAGCACAGATGCGCAGTATTTT.

The chain links TRBV12-3 or TRBV12-4 to TRBJ1-4; tentatively, D is TRBD1 (6 bases). Trimming cost V 4 bases and J 4 bases, with 10 bases left between them. The CDR3 extends over 14 amino acids. CDR3: CASSWRGYNEKLFF. In DNA, the CDR3 is TGTGCCAGCAGTTGGAGGGGGTATAATGAAAAACTGTTTTTT.

The chain combines TRBV4-3 with TRBJ2-5; D tentatively fits TRBD1 or TRBD2 (5 bases each). The CDR3 sequence is 13 residues long. With 0 bases removed from V and 12 bases from J, the gap between germline ends came to 14 bases. Germline assignment: CDR1 LGHNA and CDR2 YSLEER. The DNA for the CDR3 is TGCGCCAGCAGCCAAGACGGGTCGGGGCAGGAGTACTTC. It is translated as CASSQDGSGQEYF.

This clonotype came up many times. The DNA for the CDR3 is TGTGCCAGCAGTCCCGGGGTGGGGGAGCAGTTCTTC. This sequence encodes CASSPGVGEQFF. V gene TRBV27 combines with J gene TRBJ2-1; a weak D match, TRBD2 (5 bases). With 5 bases removed from V and 10 bases from J, the gap between germline ends came to 12 bases. This CDR3 is 12 amino acids long. CDR1 and CDR2 from the germline V gene are MNHEY and SMNVEV (reference sequence).

This clonotype was seen ten or more times. The chain couples TRBV2 to TRBJ1-5; TRBD1 aligns across 8 bases. Looked up from germline, CDR1 is SNHLY and CDR2 is FYNNEI. After removal of 8 bases from V and 4 bases from J, the junction contained 7 bases not matched to a gene. The CDR3 extends over 14 amino acids. This CDR3 is CASQDRVGNQPQHF. The CDR3 DNA is TGTGCCAGCCAGGACAGGGTAGGGAATCAGCCCCAGCATTTT.

V usage is TRBV6-5 and J usage is TRBJ2-5; TRBD2 matches at 7 bases. Germline V gene lookup returns CDR1 MNHEY and CDR2 SVGAGI. This CDR3 has 18 residues. The junction had 17 bases not matched to a gene; V was cut back by 1 base and J by 6 bases. Written as DNA, the CDR3 is TGTGCCAGCAGTTACTTGAGTAGGACCTCCAACGGGGGGAAGACCCAGTACTTC. Amino acids: CASSYLSRTSNGGKTQYF.

This clonotype was counted only a few times. The chain recombines TRBV5-1 with TRBJ2-2; unclear D gene. The ends were cut back, 0 bases at V and 13 bases at J, with 13 bases in the middle. CDR1 is SGHRS and CDR2 is YFSETQ in the germline V gene. This CDR3 spans 13 amino acids. This chain's CDR3 is CASSLELDGGLFF. The CDR3 DNA is TGCGCCAGCAGCTTGGAACTGGATGGTGGGCTGTTTTTT.

This clonotype was picked up many times. This rearrangement joins TRBV20-1 to TRBJ2-1; TRBD1 aligns across 10 bases. The germline CDR1 and CDR2 sequences are DFQATT and SNEGSKA (reference sequence). Trimming took 6 bases from V and 8 from J; bases not matched to a gene: 13. There are 15 residues in the CDR3. CDR3 loop: CSATPGATGGYEQFF. Here the CDR3 DNA reads TGCAGTGCCACCCCCGGGGCGACAGGGGGCTATGAGCAGTTCTTC.

This clonotype was found many times. The J gene is TRBJ2-2, the V gene TRBV7-2, with 7 bases matching TRBD1. The CDR3 loop spans 15 amino acids. The germline CDR1 and CDR2 sequences are SGHTA and FQGNSA. The ends lost 2 bases at V and 4 bases at J; junction bases unmatched: 4. The CDR3 sequence: CASSLNSGGTGELFF. Here the CDR3 DNA reads TGTGCCAGCAGCTTAAATTCAGGGGGCACCGGGGAGCTGTTTTTT. Filled out from reference TRBV7-2 and TRBJ2-2, the complete variable domain reads GAGVSQSPSNKVTEKGKDVELRCDPISGHTALYWYRQSLGQGLEFLIYFQGNSAPDKSGLPSDRFSAERTGGSVSTLTIQRTQQEDSAVYLCASSLNSGGTGELFFGEGSRLTVL.

Ten or more counts support this clonotype. The chain has TRBV6-5 and TRBJ2-5; D is unresolved. Germline CDR1 MNHEY, CDR2 SVGAGI. CDR3 length: 14 residues. V shed 1 base and J shed 3 bases, with 9 bases lying between them. DNA of the CDR3: TGTGCCAGCAGTTACTGGGAAAGCGAAGAGACCCAGTACTTC. Amino acids: CASSYWESEETQYF.

Remarks on this clonotype: A much larger clone lies one base from this, so it may be a read error. The chain combines TRBV24-1 with TRBJ2-5; D is perhaps TRBD2 (5 bases). The CDR3 spans 15 residues. Germline V gene sequence: CDR1 KGHDR, CDR2 SFDVKD. Trimming left V 5 bases short and J 5 bases short, with 17 bases between. CDR3 DNA: TGTGCCACCAGTGTCTCGGCGACTACCGTGGAGACCCAGTACTTC. This translates into CATSVSATTVETQYF.

This clonotype was observed a few times. Possible read error: a much larger clone is one base away. CDR3: CATKPGQDYNEQYF. The CDR3 nucleotides are TGCGCCACCAAGCCGGGACAGGACTACAATGAGCAGTACTTC. The rearrangement joins TRBV5-1 to TRBJ2-1; TRBD1 matches at 8 bases. The tail of the sequence fits TRBJ2-7 better, so the J call may be wrong. The length of the CDR3 is 14 residues. Germline V lookup: CDR1 SGHRS, CDR2 YFSETQ.

This clonotype has a handful of counts. The rearrangement uses TRBV7-9 and TRBJ2-7; unclear D gene. The germline CDR1 and CDR2 sequences are SEHNR and FQNEAQ (reference sequence). The CDR3 extends over 14 amino acids. Trimming shortened V by 3 bases and J by 1 base, and 10 bases separated the two germline ends. In nucleotides, the CDR3 is TGTGCCAGCAGCTTCGCCGGTAAATCCTACGAGCAGTACTTC. Residues: CASSFAGKSYEQYF.

The chain links TRBV9 to TRBJ2-2, with 7 bases identical to TRBD1. The CDR3 has 14 residues. Looked up from germline, CDR1 is SGDLS and CDR2 is YYNGEE. Trimming cost V 2 bases and J 6 bases; bases outside gene matches: 4. As DNA, the CDR3 is TGTGCCAGCAGCGTTTCAACAGGGGCCGGGGAGCTGTTTTTT. Translating it yields CASSVSTGAGELFF.

This clonotype was seen a handful of times. A much larger clone differs from this one at a single base, so this may be a read error. J is TRBJ2-3 and V is TRBV4-2; the D gene is possibly TRBD1 (7 bases). CDR1 and CDR2 from the germline V gene are LGHNA and YNFKEQ. V was clipped by 4 bases and J by 3 bases, with 14 bases between them. The CDR3 totals 15 residues. Here the CDR3 reads CASSRAQGGTDTQYF. The CDR3 DNA reads TGTGCCAGCAGCCGAGCCCAGGGGGGAACAGATACGCAGTATTTT.

This clonotype was recorded at least ten times. This chain links TRBV20-1 with TRBJ2-5; 14 bases map to TRBD2. Germline-derived CDR1 and CDR2 are DFQATT and SNEGSKA (reference sequence). CDR3 length: 13 amino acids. The V and J ends lost 6 bases and 5 bases, in that order; junction bases with no gene match: 2. CDR3 region: CSARTSGGETQYF. The CDR3 nucleotides read TGCAGTGCGAGGACTAGCGGGGGGGAGACCCAGTACTTC.

Only a few counts were recorded for this clonotype. A much bigger clone sits one base away, suggesting this may be a read error. This chain uses TRBV12-3 or TRBV12-4 with TRBJ2-4; D is possibly TRBD2 (5 bases). V dropped 6 bases and J dropped 13 bases, with 25 bases sitting between them. The CDR3 is 15 amino acids. The CDR3 loop is CASRNYDTNRDEQYF. CDR3 in DNA: TGTGCCAGCAGAAACTATGACACGAACCGGGATGAGCAGTACTTC.

The rearrangement links TRBV30 to TRBJ1-1; no reliable D call. The CDR3 totals 14 residues. V was pared by 3 bases and J by 3 bases, with 14 bases between. Germline loops: CDR1 GTSNPN, CDR2 SVGIG (reference sequence). The CDR3 loop reads CAWRPALAYTEAFF. CDR3 bases: TGTGCCTGGAGACCCGCCTTGGCCTACACTGAAGCTTTCTTT.

Note on this clonotype: A much larger clonotype is one base distant, so this may be a read error. This chain uses TRBV5-1 with TRBJ2-1, with TRBD2 identical over 7 bases. Germline V CDR1 and CDR2: SGHRS, YFSETQ. With 0 bases clipped from V and 7 bases from J, the junction kept 13 bases outside the gene matches. The CDR3 has 17 residues. The CDR3 sequence: CASSLVLGWEGLNEQFF. The CDR3 nucleotides read TGCGCCAGCAGCTTGGTCCTCGGGTGGGAGGGCCTGAATGAGCAGTTCTTC. Full variable domain (outside the CDR3, taken from reference TRBV5-1 and TRBJ2-1): KAGVTQTPRYLIKTRGQQVTLSCSPISGHRSVSWYQQTPGQGLQFLFEYFSETQRNKGNFPGRFSGRQFSNSRSEMNVSTLELGDSALYLCASSLVLGWEGLNEQFFGPGTRLTVL.

The V and J genes are TRBV5-6 and TRBJ2-2; 10 bases match TRBD1. The CDR3 runs 16 residues. Trimming cost V 3 bases and J 1 base; bases outside gene matches: 3. In germline, CDR1 is SGHDT, CDR2 YYEEEE. The CDR3 sequence: CASSWGTGVNTGELFF. CDR3 DNA sequence: TGTGCCAGCAGCTGGGGGACAGGGGTGAACACCGGGGAGCTGTTTTTT.

Ten or more counts support this clonotype. CDR3 loop: CAISVTGERGYTF. As DNA, the CDR3 is TGTGCCATCAGTGTTACAGGGGAAAGAGGCTACACCTTC. This rearrangement joins TRBV10-3 to TRBJ1-2, with 7 bases identical to TRBD1. The J segment lost 8 bases and the V segment lost 4 bases, leaving 7 bases of the junction unmatched. Germline-derived CDR1 and CDR2 are ENHRY and SYGVKD. The CDR3 runs to 13 residues.

This clonotype has a count of ten or more. J is TRBJ1-6 and V is TRBV5-1; TRBD1 is a possible D gene (6 bases). Germline V lookup: CDR1 SGHRS, CDR2 YFSETQ. The CDR3 runs to 16 residues. The V gene lost 1 base and the J gene lost 5 bases, with 13 bases spanning the gap. CDR3 sequence reads: CASSLSGAQHNSPLHF. The CDR3, as DNA: TGCGCCAGCAGCTTGTCGGGGGCGCAGCATAATTCACCCCTCCACTTT.

This chain uses TRBV9 with TRBJ2-7; 9 nucleotides line up with TRBD1. Near its end, the DNA agrees better with TRBJ2-5, so the J call may be wrong. The CDR3 consists of 18 residues. Looked up from germline, CDR1 is SGDLS and CDR2 is YYNGEE. This chain's CDR3 is CASSVLLDSGTGRETQYF. The DNA for the CDR3 is TGTGCCAGCAGCGTACTACTAGACTCCGGGACAGGGAGGGAGACCCAGTACTTC.

This clonotype was seen at least ten times. The genes are TRBV20-1 and TRBJ2-1, with 14 bases that match TRBD2. V shed 3 bases, J shed 8 bases, and the junction held 6 bases outside the gene matches. Germline CDR1 DFQATT, CDR2 SNEGSKA (reference sequence). The CDR3 sequence is 15 residues long. CDR3 region: CSASVGTSGGHEQFF. The CDR3 DNA reads TGCAGTGCTAGTGTTGGGACTAGCGGGGGTCATGAGCAGTTCTTC.

This clonotype has at least ten counts. This chain joins TRBV5-5 and TRBJ1-2, with TRBD1 matching 7 bases. After removal of 0 bases from V and 3 bases from J, the junction contained 5 bases not matched to a gene. Germline V CDR1 and CDR2: SGHKS, YYEKEE (reference sequence). The CDR3 length is 15 residues. The DNA for the CDR3 is TGTGCCAGCAGCTTGGAAACAGGGGCCCACTATGGCTACACCTTC. This codes for CASSLETGAHYGYTF. Full variable domain (missing parts from reference TRBV5-5 and TRBJ1-2): DAGVTQSPTHLIKTRGQQVTLRCSPISGHKSVSWYQQVLGQGPQFIFQYYEKEERGRGNFPDRFSARQFPNYSSELNVNALLLGDSALYLCASSLETGAHYGYTFGSGTRLTVV.

This clonotype was observed at least ten times. This chain uses TRBV27 with TRBJ2-7, with a possible D match to TRBD1 (6 bases). Germline V gene sequence: CDR1 MNHEY, CDR2 SMNVEV (reference sequence). The CDR3 runs 14 residues. Trimming removed 8 bases at V and 2 bases at J, with 16 bases between. CDR3: CASSYRRTAYEQYF. CDR3 sequence (DNA): TGTGCCAGCTCCTATCGGAGGACAGCCTACGAGCAGTACTTC.